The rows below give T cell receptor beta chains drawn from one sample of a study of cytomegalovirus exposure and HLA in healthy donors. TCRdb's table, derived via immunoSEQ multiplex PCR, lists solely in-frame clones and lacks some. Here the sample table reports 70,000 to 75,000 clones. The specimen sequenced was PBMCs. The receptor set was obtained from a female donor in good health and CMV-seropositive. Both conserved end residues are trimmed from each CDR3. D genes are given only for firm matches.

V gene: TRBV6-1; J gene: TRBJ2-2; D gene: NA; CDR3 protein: ASSVAGVAGELF
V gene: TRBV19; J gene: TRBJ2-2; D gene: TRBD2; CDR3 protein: ASSRSSGGGELF
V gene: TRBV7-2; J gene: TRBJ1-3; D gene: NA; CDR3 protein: ASSGSQGKGNTIY
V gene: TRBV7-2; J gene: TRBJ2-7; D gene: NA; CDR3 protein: ASSLGLVGEQY
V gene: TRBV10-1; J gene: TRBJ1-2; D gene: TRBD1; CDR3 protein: ASSPGQGNYGYT
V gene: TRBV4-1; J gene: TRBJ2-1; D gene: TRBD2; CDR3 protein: ASSHPKTPSGLYNEQF
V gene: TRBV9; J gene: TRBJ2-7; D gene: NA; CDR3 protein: ASSGQAAYEQY
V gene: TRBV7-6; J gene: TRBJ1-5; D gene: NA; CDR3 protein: ASSLVNQPQH
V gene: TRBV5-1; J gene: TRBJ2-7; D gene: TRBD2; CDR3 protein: ASSPNRLAEQY
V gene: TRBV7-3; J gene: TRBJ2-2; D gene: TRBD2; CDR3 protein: ASSLWEGGELF
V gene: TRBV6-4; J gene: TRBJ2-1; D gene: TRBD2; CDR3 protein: ASSDGTSGRAGQF
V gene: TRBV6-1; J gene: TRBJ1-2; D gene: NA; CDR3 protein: ASSESGVLDSYGYT
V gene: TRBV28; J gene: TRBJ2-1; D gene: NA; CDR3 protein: ATVSRGSYNEQF
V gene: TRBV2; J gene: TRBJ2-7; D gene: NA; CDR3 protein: ASSGGDGGSYEQY
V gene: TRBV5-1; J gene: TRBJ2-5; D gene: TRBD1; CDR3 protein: ASSLLGQGSQETQY
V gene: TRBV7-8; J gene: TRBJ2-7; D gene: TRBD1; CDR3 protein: ASSRLGDRGKYEQY
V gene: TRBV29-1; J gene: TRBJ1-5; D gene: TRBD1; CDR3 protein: SVQEDRVSQPQH
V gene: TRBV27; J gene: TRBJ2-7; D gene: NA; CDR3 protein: ASSRGWGGTTYEQY
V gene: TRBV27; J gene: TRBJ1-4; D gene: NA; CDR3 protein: ASRGRGRYEKLF
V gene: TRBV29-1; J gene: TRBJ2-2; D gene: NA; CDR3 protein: SVDYGAGELF
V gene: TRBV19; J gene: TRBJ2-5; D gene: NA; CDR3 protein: ASSIARGETQY
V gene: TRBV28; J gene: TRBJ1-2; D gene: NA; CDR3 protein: ASSPQPEGWDGYT
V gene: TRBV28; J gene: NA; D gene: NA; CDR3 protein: ASSSGGSRAYEQY
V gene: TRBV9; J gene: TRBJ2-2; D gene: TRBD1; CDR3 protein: ASRDRANTGELF
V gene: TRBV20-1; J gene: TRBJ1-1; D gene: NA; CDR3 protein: SAQGFTEAF
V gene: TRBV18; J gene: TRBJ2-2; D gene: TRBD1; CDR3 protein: ASSPTGGSNTGELF
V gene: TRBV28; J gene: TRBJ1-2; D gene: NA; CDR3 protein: ASRKPGANYGYT
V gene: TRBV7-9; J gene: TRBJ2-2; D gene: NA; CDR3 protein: ASSRTYGDTGELF
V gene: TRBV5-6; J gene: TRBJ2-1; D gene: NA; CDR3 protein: ASSLRLGSYNEQF
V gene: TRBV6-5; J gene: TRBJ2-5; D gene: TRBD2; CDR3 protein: ASSYAVGGQETQY
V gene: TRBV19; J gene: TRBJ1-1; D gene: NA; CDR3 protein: ASSEPNTEAF
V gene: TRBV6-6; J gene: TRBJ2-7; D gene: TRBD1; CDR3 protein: ASSKGQGTYEQY
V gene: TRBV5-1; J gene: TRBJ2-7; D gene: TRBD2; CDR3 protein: ASSLAGWGGSYEQY
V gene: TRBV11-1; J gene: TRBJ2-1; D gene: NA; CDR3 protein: ASSPTPGFNEQF
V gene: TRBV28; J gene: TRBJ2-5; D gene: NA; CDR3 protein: ASSLSGGQGETQY
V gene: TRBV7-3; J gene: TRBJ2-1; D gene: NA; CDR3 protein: ASGGPYNEQF
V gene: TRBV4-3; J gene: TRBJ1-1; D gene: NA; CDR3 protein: ASSHRDMDTEAF
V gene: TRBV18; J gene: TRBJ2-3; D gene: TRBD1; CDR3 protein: ASSSDRGGAGQY
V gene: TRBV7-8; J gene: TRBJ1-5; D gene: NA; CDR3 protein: ASSLYVSETPKH
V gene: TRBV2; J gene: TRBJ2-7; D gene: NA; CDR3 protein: ASSANSYEQY
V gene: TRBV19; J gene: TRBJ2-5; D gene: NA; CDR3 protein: ASRPRPGGQETQY
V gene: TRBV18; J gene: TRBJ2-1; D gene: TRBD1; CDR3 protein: ASSPIRQGLNPNEQF
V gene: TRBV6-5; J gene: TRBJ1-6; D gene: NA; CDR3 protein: ASSYGQAGSPLH